One and the same sample provided the 16 T cell receptor beta chains below, sequenced in a study of blood T cell repertoires in COVID-19. The table came from immunoSEQ multiplex PCR; TCRdb's copy has only in-frame clones and leaves some out. The sample has roughly 120,000 clones, less than 85% seen once. What was sequenced was peripheral blood. The receptors shown here come from a human donor with acute or convalescent COVID-19. The donor label of this sample is uncertain.

The chain uses TRBV4-1 and TRBJ1-5; 7 bases line up with TRBD1. Per the germline V gene, CDR1 is MGHRA and CDR2 is YSYEKL. The CDR3 is made up of 19 amino acids. V lost 1 base and J lost 3; bases outside the gene matches: 15. CDR3 DNA sequence: TGCGCCAGCAGCCAAGTATGGTGGGACAGCCTATCCCCCAATCAGCCCCAGCATTTT. It translates to CASSQVWWDSLSPNQPQHF.

J is TRBJ1-4 and V is TRBV6-1; D perhaps matches TRBD1 (6 bases). The V and J ends lost 1 base and 8 bases respectively, with 14 bases between them. CDR3 length: 15 residues. CDR1 and CDR2 (germline): MNHNS, SASEGT. Here the CDR3 DNA reads TGTGCCAGCAGTGAAGGTGGAAAGGGGGTGGAAAAACTGTTTTTT. Residues: CASSEGGKGVEKLFF.

The chain uses TRBV11-2 and TRBJ1-3; the match to TRBD1 covers 9 bases. Germline V gene lookup returns CDR1 SGHAT and CDR2 FQNNGV. The length of the CDR3 is 17 residues. With V trimmed by 5 bases and J by 4 bases, 12 bases remained unmatched. CDR3 region: CASSPSTGGLLGNTIYF. The DNA of the CDR3 is TGTGCCAGCAGCCCCTCGACAGGGGGACTATTAGGAAACACCATATATTTT.

The rearrangement links TRBV2 to TRBJ1-2; D perhaps matches TRBD1 (5 bases). This CDR3 is 13 amino acids long. Germline values: CDR1 SNHLY, CDR2 FYNNEI. With 2 bases removed from V and 8 bases from J, the gap between germline ends came to 12 bases. CDR3 nucleotides: TGTGCCAGCAGTGAACCAGGGATAAGGGGCTACACCTTC. Its translation: CASSEPGIRGYTF.

This chain uses TRBV7-9 with TRBJ1-1; 7 bases fit TRBD1. V shed 6 bases and J 5 bases; nucleotides not matched to a gene: 3. The V gene's germline CDR1 is SEHNR and CDR2 FQNEAQ (reference sequence). This CDR3 has 12 residues. The CDR3 protein is CASSLDRTEAFF. CDR3 nucleotides: TGTGCCAGCAGTTTGGACAGGACTGAAGCTTTCTTT.

V gene TRBV11-2 combines with J gene TRBJ2-2, with 10 nucleotides matching TRBD1. Germline trimming cut 0 bases from V and 5 bases from J; bases unmatched to any gene: 3. Germline V CDR1 and CDR2: SGHAT, FQNNGV. The CDR3 is 16 residues long. As DNA, the CDR3 is TGTGCCAGCAGCTTAGAGGGACAGGGGAGTACCGGGGAGCTGTTTTTT. Its translation is CASSLEGQGSTGELFF.

This chain links TRBV6-5 with TRBJ1-1, with TRBD1 matching over 8 bases. The V and J ends lost 5 bases and 7 bases, in that order; junction bases with no gene match: 9. CDR3 length: 14 amino acids. Germline V lookup: CDR1 MNHEY, CDR2 SVGAGI. CDR3 sequence: CASSREQGVREAFF. As DNA, the CDR3 is TGTGCCAGCAGTCGAGAACAGGGGGTCCGTGAAGCTTTCTTT.

The V gene is TRBV27, the J gene TRBJ2-5; 9 nucleotides align to TRBD2. CDR3 size: 16 residues. V gave up 2 bases and J gave up 5 bases; unmatched junction bases: 9. The germline CDR1 and CDR2 sequences are MNHEY and SMNVEV (reference sequence). The CDR3 loop reads CASSLDGGGARETQYF. CDR3 coding DNA: TGTGCCAGCAGTTTAGATGGCGGGGGGGCCAGGGAGACCCAGTACTTC.

This sequence joins TRBV12-3 or TRBV12-4 and TRBJ1-1; a possible D gene is TRBD1 (6 bases). This CDR3 is 13 amino acids long. Trimming left V 7 bases short and J 11 bases short, with 20 bases between. The DNA for the CDR3 is TGTGCCAGCACCGTGGGGCAGGGGCTGCGGGCTTTCTTT. As protein: CASTVGQGLRAFF.

The chain recombines TRBV27 with TRBJ2-3; D may be TRBD2 (6 bases). Germline CDR1 is MNHEY and CDR2 is SMNVEV (reference sequence). The germline V and J ends were trimmed by 7 bases and 5 bases, with 25 bases remaining between them. This CDR3 has 17 amino acids. In DNA, the CDR3 is TGTGCCAGCATTCCCCAGCCGACTCTCCAGCGGGTAGATACGCAGTATTTT. This codes for CASIPQPTLQRVDTQYF.

The chain uses TRBV10-1 and TRBJ2-5; 11 bases align to TRBD1. Germline V lookup: CDR1 WNHNN, CDR2 SYGVQD (reference sequence). CDR3 length: 16 amino acids. J lost 4 bases, V lost 1 base, and 5 bases had no gene match. CDR3 in DNA: TGCGCCAGCAGTGAGTACCGGACAGGGGGCGGAGAGACCCAGTACTTC. Its protein product is CASSEYRTGGGETQYF.

This sequence joins TRBV9 and TRBJ1-3, with D perhaps matching TRBD1 (5 bases). CDR3 size: 17 residues. The germline V gene has CDR1 SGDLS and CDR2 YYNGEE. Trimming pared 0 bases from V and 2 bases from J, leaving 15 bases between. The CDR3 coding sequence is TGTGCCAGCAGCGTAGGTGTGGCGGGGGGAGCTGGAAACACCATATATTTT. Translating gives CASSVGVAGGAGNTIYF.

J is TRBJ1-1 and V is TRBV5-6; 9 positions match TRBD1. The V gene end was trimmed by 4 bases and the J gene end by 3 bases; junction bases not matched to a gene: 7. The CDR3 sequence is 15 residues long. Germline V gene lookup returns CDR1 SGHDT and CDR2 YYEEEE. CDR3 nucleotides: TGTGCCAGCAGCGGACCGACAGGGGGGGACACTGAAGCTTTCTTT. Translating it yields CASSGPTGGDTEAFF.

This chain links TRBV19 with TRBJ1-4; TRBD1 matches 7 bases. This CDR3 comprises 15 residues. V lost 1 base to trimming and J lost 7 bases; unmatched junction nucleotides: 6. Germline CDR1 reads LNHDA; CDR2 reads SQIVND (reference sequence). CDR3 DNA sequence: TGTGCCAGTAGTATAGCAGACAGGGTGCCTGAAAAACTGTTTTTT. Its protein is CASSIADRVPEKLFF. Based on the CDR3 plus reference TRBV19 and TRBJ1-4, the full variable domain is DGGITQSPKYLFRKEGQNVTLSCEQNLNHDAMYWYRQDPGQGLRLIYYSQIVNDFQKGDIAEGYSVSREKKESFPLTVTSAQKNPTAFYLCASSIADRVPEKLFFGSGTQLSVL.

The chain combines TRBV7-2 with TRBJ1-4; no clear D. CDR1 SGHTA and CDR2 FQGNSA come from the germline V gene. V shed 5 bases and J shed 4 bases, with 11 bases lying between them. The CDR3 sequence is 14 residues long. This chain's CDR3 is CASSRGVGNEKLFF. The CDR3 nucleotides are TGTGCCAGCAGCCGGGGAGTGGGTAATGAAAAACTGTTTTTT.

This clone was seen at least ten times. The rearrangement joins TRBV19 to TRBJ2-3; 10 positions agree with TRBD1. CDR1 is LNHDA, CDR2 SQIVND, per germline (reference sequence). The CDR3 extends over 18 amino acids. The V gene end was trimmed by 5 bases and the J gene end by 0 bases; junction bases not matched to a gene: 11. The CDR3 is CASSGGDRGHPSTDTQYF. In DNA, the CDR3 is TGTGCCAGTAGTGGGGGGGACAGGGGCCACCCTAGCACAGATACGCAGTATTTT.